This TCR beta chain was identified in a study of T cells in Graves' hyperthyroidism and ophthalmopathy. This clonotype has a count of ten or more. Uncontrolled infection, other autoimmune disease, pregnancy or lactation barred patients from enrollment. Regions amplified from RNA transcripts were the TCR beta CDR3 regions. During a first-round RT-PCR of the TCR CDR3, the HTBI primer set was used. TCRdb reprocessed the multiplex PCR reads with MiXCR, giving one entry per CDR3 protein. The data hold 300,000 or so distinct CDR3 sequences, with around 23% observed a single time. Germline CDR1 reads SGHNT; CDR2 reads YENEEA. The CDR3 loop spans 15 amino acids. V lost 0 bases and J lost 0, with 9 bases in between.

Input material: blood. The V and J genes are TRBV11-3 and TRBJ2-7; TRBD2 might be the D (6 bases). This receptor was identified in a woman aged 50 to 60 with Graves' hyperthyroidism. The CDR3 loop reads CASSLDMGGSYEQYF. In nucleotides, the CDR3 is TGTGCCAGCAGCTTAGACATGGGGGGCTCCTACGAGCAGTACTTC.